These 27 T cell receptor beta chains were sequenced from one sample in a study of blood T cell repertoires in COVID-19. Libraries were prepared by immunoSEQ multiplex PCR; TCRdb keeps only in-frame clonotypes and omits some of them. The sample shows about 180,000 clones, over 75% of them seen only once. The sample taken for sequencing was PBMCs or T cells enriched from blood (not recorded which). The receptors originated from a human donor with acute COVID-19. The donor label of this sample is uncertain.

The rearrangement links TRBV19 to TRBJ1-1, with TRBD1 identical over 7 bases. The CDR3 is made up of 13 amino acids. With 8 bases clipped from V and 4 bases from J, the junction kept 7 bases outside the gene matches. Germline V gives CDR1 LNHDA, CDR2 SQIVND (reference sequence). The CDR3 nucleotides read TGTGCCAGTTCGGACAGGCCAGGCACTGAAGCTTTCTTT. It translates to CASSDRPGTEAFF.

The chain is built from TRBV19 and TRBJ2-7; the match to TRBD2 covers 10 bases. J was trimmed by 7 bases and V by 5 bases; bases with no gene match: 11. Germline values: CDR1 LNHDA, CDR2 SQIVND (reference sequence). CDR3 length: 15 residues. The CDR3 is CASSWASGGSGEQYF. CDR3 coding DNA: TGTGCCAGTAGTTGGGCTAGCGGGGGATCGGGGGAGCAGTACTTC.

In the case of this clone: One junction end does not reproduce the germline sequence, and a read error may be involved. The chain links TRBV6-1 to TRBJ1-2; D perhaps matches TRBD1 (5 bases). Germline V gene sequence: CDR1 MNHNS, CDR2 SASEGT. The CDR3 covers 14 residues. The CDR3 coding sequence is TGTGCCAGCAGTGAAGCCGACAGTTCCTATAGCTACACCTTC. It encodes CASSEADSSYSYTF.

The chain carries TRBV4-1 and TRBJ1-4; maybe TRBD1 (6 bases). The germline gives CDR1 MGHRA, CDR2 YSYEKL. V dropped 5 bases and J dropped 6 bases, with 13 bases sitting between them. This CDR3 region has 14 residues. The chain's CDR3 is CASSSIGGHEKLFF. The CDR3 DNA follows: TGCGCCAGCAGCTCAATCGGGGGGCATGAAAAACTGTTTTTT.

The chain employs TRBV5-1 and TRBJ1-2; no clear D gene. Trimming left V 0 bases short and J 7 bases short, with 13 bases between. Per the germline V gene, CDR1 is SGHRS and CDR2 is YFSETQ. The CDR3 is made up of 14 amino acids. CDR3 in amino acids: CASSLAQALGGYTF. The CDR3 nucleotides are TGCGCCAGCAGCTTGGCGCAAGCGCTGGGTGGCTACACCTTC.

The chain has TRBV12-5 and TRBJ2-7, with a weak D call TRBD2 (7 bases). The CDR3 consists of 18 residues. CDR1 is LGHNT and CDR2 is FRNRAP in the germline V gene. Trimming pared 1 base from V and 1 base from J, leaving 20 bases between. The CDR3 DNA reads TGTGCTAGTGGTTTGGGCGGACAACGGGGGGCTTTTTCCTACGAGCAGTACTTC. It specifies CASGLGGQRGAFSYEQYF. Drawing the rest from reference TRBV12-5 and TRBJ2-7, the complete variable domain is DARVTQTPRHKVTEMGQEVTMRCQPILGHNTVFWYRQTMMQGLELLAYFRNRAPLDDSGMPKDRFSAEMPDATLATLKIQPSEPRDSAVYFCASGLGGQRGAFSYEQYFGPGTRLTVT.

The chain uses TRBV5-5 and TRBJ2-2, with D hard to call. The CDR3 has 13 amino acids. Germline CDR1 and CDR2: SGHKS and YYEKEE (reference sequence). With 4 bases removed from V and 2 bases from J, the gap between germline ends came to 6 bases. The CDR3 here is CASSPFNTGELFF. The CDR3 nucleotides read TGTGCCAGCAGCCCATTTAACACCGGGGAGCTGTTTTTT.

The rearrangement joins TRBV12-3 or TRBV12-4 to TRBJ2-7, with D perhaps TRBD1 (7 bases). CDR3 length equals 11 residues. V was clipped by 8 bases and J by 6 bases, with 11 bases between them. DNA of the CDR3: TGTGCCAGCGGCCAGGGGGGCGAGCAGTACTTC. Its translation: CASGQGGEQYF.

The J gene is TRBJ1-2, the V gene TRBV19; D is uncertain. V was pared by 5 bases and J by 4 bases, with 8 bases between. Germline assignment: CDR1 LNHDA and CDR2 SQIVND (reference sequence). The CDR3 is 12 amino acids. Here the CDR3 reads CASSVGPYGYTF. CDR3 DNA sequence: TGTGCCAGTAGTGTCGGTCCCTATGGCTACACCTTC.

The genes are TRBV6-6 and TRBJ2-7; 9 nucleotides agree with TRBD1. The germline V gene has CDR1 MNHNY and CDR2 SVGAGI (reference sequence). The CDR3 has 13 amino acids. The junction had 7 bases not matched to a gene; V was cut back by 6 bases and J by 7 bases. CDR3 DNA: TGTGCCAGCAGCCGACAGGGGGAGGTGGAGCAGTACTTC. As protein: CASSRQGEVEQYF.

V and J are TRBV7-9 and TRBJ1-2; D not resolved. With 5 bases removed from V and 2 bases from J, the gap between germline ends came to 15 bases. The CDR3 has 15 residues. The germline gives CDR1 SEHNR, CDR2 FQNEAQ (reference sequence). As DNA, the CDR3 is TGTGCCAGCAGCCCGGGTGATTTAAGAAACTATGGCTACACCTTC. This sequence encodes CASSPGDLRNYGYTF. The variable domain in full, completed from reference TRBV7-9 and TRBJ1-2, reads DTGVSQNPRHKITKRGQNVTFRCDPISEHNRLYWYRQTLGQGPEFLTYFQNEAQLEKSRLLSDRFSAERPKGSFSTLEIQRTEQGDSAMYLCASSPGDLRNYGYTFGSGTRLTVV.

This sequence joins TRBV4-1 and TRBJ1-2; D is unresolved. V was trimmed by 1 base and J by 5 bases, leaving 8 bases between them. This CDR3 is 13 amino acids long. Germline assignment: CDR1 MGHRA and CDR2 YSYEKL. In DNA, the CDR3 is TGCGCCAGCAGCCAAGCGGAGGGTTATGGCTACACCTTC. Translation: CASSQAEGYGYTF.

Only one count was recorded for this clone. CDR3 region: CASSTAGTEAFF. CDR3 coding DNA: TGTGCCAGCAGTACCGCAGGCACTGAAGCTTTCTTT. The chain links TRBV27 to TRBJ1-1; D uncertain. From germline, CDR1 is MNHEY and CDR2 SMNVEV (reference sequence). The V end lost 5 bases, the J end lost 4 bases, and 8 bases lay between the germline ends. The CDR3 totals 12 residues.

This clone is a singleton in its sample. The junction does not match germline at one end; this may be a read error. This chain joins TRBV9 and TRBJ2-3, with unresolved D. The CDR3 is 13 residues long. From germline, CDR1 is SGDLS and CDR2 YYNGEE. CDR3 region: CASSVGVTDTQYF. DNA for the CDR3: TGTGCCAGCAGTGTAGGAGTCACAGATACGCAGTATTTT.

The rearrangement uses TRBV7-2 and TRBJ1-2; TRBD1 aligns across 8 bases. Unmatched junction bases numbered 14, after V lost 3 bases and J lost 8 bases. This CDR3 contains 16 residues. Per the germline V gene, CDR1 is SGHTA and CDR2 is FQGNSA. CDR3 in amino acids: CASSFPEGQGAGGYTF. CDR3 sequence (DNA): TGTGCCAGCAGCTTCCCTGAAGGGCAGGGGGCGGGAGGCTACACCTTC.

The chain combines TRBV7-8 with TRBJ2-5, with 7 bases that match TRBD2. CDR3 length: 16 amino acids. CDR1 and CDR2 from the germline V gene are SGHVS and FQNEAQ. With V trimmed by 1 base and J by 1 base, 6 bases remained unmatched. The CDR3 reads CASSLDWASGQETQYF. The CDR3 DNA sequence: TGTGCCAGCAGCTTAGATTGGGCTAGCGGCCAAGAGACCCAGTACTTC.

V and J are TRBV7-9 and TRBJ1-2; 8 nucleotides match TRBD1. CDR1 is SEHNR, CDR2 FQNEAQ, per germline (reference sequence). Trimming took 3 bases from V and 1 from J; bases not matched to a gene: 4. This CDR3 has 15 amino acids. The chain's CDR3 is CASSFGQGLNYGYTF. The CDR3 coding sequence is TGTGCCAGCAGCTTCGGACAGGGACTTAACTATGGCTACACCTTC.

The V and J genes are TRBV5-4 and TRBJ1-2; the D is unclear. CDR3 length: 13 amino acids. The germline gives CDR1 SGHNT, CDR2 YYREEE (reference sequence). V was trimmed by 0 bases and J by 6 bases, leaving 9 bases between them. Written as DNA, the CDR3 is TGTGCCAGCAGCTTGGATAGGCGGAATGGCTACACCTTC. This translates into CASSLDRRNGYTF.

This clone was seen a handful of times. This rearrangement joins TRBV7-3 to TRBJ2-2, with 8 bases lining up with TRBD1. After removal of 3 bases from V and 5 bases from J, the junction contained 2 bases not matched to a gene. The CDR3 sequence is 14 residues long. Germline CDR1 SGHTA, CDR2 FQGTGA. In DNA, the CDR3 is TGTGCCAGCAGCTTCGGGACAGGAACCGGGGAGCTGTTTTTT. This encodes CASSFGTGTGELFF.

This sequence joins TRBV6-6 and TRBJ1-1, with D hard to call. The CDR3 runs 13 residues. Trimming shortened V by 9 bases and J by 4 bases, and 15 bases separated the two germline ends. Germline values: CDR1 MNHNY, CDR2 SVGAGI (reference sequence). CDR3 DNA: TGTGCCAGTACATTCGGGGTCACCACTGAAGCTTTCTTT. Translating gives CASTFGVTTEAFF.

The J gene is TRBJ2-7, the V gene TRBV27; D not resolved. V shed 4 bases and J shed 1 base, with 2 bases lying between them. The CDR3 is made up of 11 amino acids. Germline V gene sequence: CDR1 MNHEY, CDR2 SMNVEV (reference sequence). CDR3 sequence (DNA): TGTGCCAGCAGTTCTTCCTACGAGCAGTACTTC. Protein product: CASSSSYEQYF.

This clone turned up a few times. The genes are TRBV4-3 and TRBJ1-6; the D is unclear. The V end was cut by 4 bases, the J end by 9 bases, with 13 bases between. This CDR3 contains 14 residues. Germline lookup yields CDR1 LGHNA and CDR2 YSLEER. The CDR3 is CASSRDSERSPLHF. The CDR3 region has the DNA TGCGCCAGCAGCCGCGATTCCGAGCGTTCACCCCTCCACTTT.

The sample holds a few counts of this clone. This chain connects TRBV20-1 to TRBJ2-2; no reliable D call. Germline V gene lookup returns CDR1 DFQATT and CDR2 SNEGSKA (reference sequence). This CDR3 comprises 11 residues. V shed 5 bases and J shed 3 bases, with 4 bases lying between them. The CDR3 loop reads CSARDTGELFF. CDR3 bases: TGCAGTGCTCGGGACACCGGGGAGCTGTTTTTT.

This clone occurred a few times. The chain joins TRBV5-4 to TRBJ2-1; maybe TRBD1 (5 bases). V was trimmed by 7 bases and J by 7 bases, leaving 15 bases between them. Germline V gene lookup returns CDR1 SGHNT and CDR2 YYREEE (reference sequence). The CDR3 loop spans 13 amino acids. The CDR3 here is CASRAGSGNEQFF. CDR3 sequence (DNA): TGTGCCAGCCGGGCAGGGTCTGGGAATGAGCAGTTCTTC. Full variable domain (rest looked up from reference TRBV5-4 and TRBJ2-1): ETGVTQSPTHLIKTRGQQVTLRCSSQSGHNTVSWYQQALGQGPQFIFQYYREEENGRGNFPPRFSGLQFPNYSSELNVNALELDDSALYLCASRAGSGNEQFFGPGTRLTVL.

This clone was picked up one time. CDR3 DNA: TGCGCCAGCAAGGCCAGCGGAGTCTCTGGGGCCAACGTCCTGACTTTC. It is translated as CASKASGVSGANVLTF. The chain links TRBV5-1 to TRBJ2-6, with a weak D call TRBD2 (5 bases). Germline CDR1 reads SGHRS; CDR2 reads YFSETQ. CDR3 length equals 16 residues. Trimming took off 6 bases at V and 0 bases at J, with 13 bases between the two ends. Variable domain in full (rest from reference TRBV5-1 and TRBJ2-6): KAGVTQTPRYLIKTRGQQVTLSCSPISGHRSVSWYQQTPGQGLQFLFEYFSETQRNKGNFPGRFSGRQFSNSRSEMNVSTLELGDSALYLCASKASGVSGANVLTFGAGSRLTVL.

The chain has TRBV27 and TRBJ1-6; tentative D call: TRBD1 (6 bases). The CDR3 covers 15 residues. Germline assignment: CDR1 MNHEY and CDR2 SMNVEV (reference sequence). The V and J ends lost 4 bases and 7 bases respectively, with 14 bases between them. The CDR3 DNA follows: TGTGCCAGCAGTTCCACCTCACAGGGAAATTCACCCCTCCACTTT. Protein: CASSSTSQGNSPLHF.

The rearrangement joins TRBV9 to TRBJ1-1, with D possibly matching TRBD1 (6 bases). Germline V gene lookup returns CDR1 SGDLS and CDR2 YYNGEE. The V end lost 6 bases, the J end lost 0 bases, and 15 bases lay between the germline ends. The CDR3 contains 15 residues. CDR3 sequence: CASTLGGGLNTEAFF. Here the CDR3 DNA reads TGTGCCAGCACTCTAGGGGGGGGGCTGAACACTGAAGCTTTCTTT.